Described below is a single TCR beta chain sequence and its context. Its matching antigen is unknown. Using constant-segment primers, 5'RACE produced TCR alpha and TCR beta cDNA libraries carrying sample barcodes and UMIs. TCRdb re-analysed the 5' RACE reads in MiXCR, keeping a single row per CDR3 protein. The sample yields 310,000 or so distinct CDR3 sequences, more than 15% seen once. This CDR3 is built from 12 residues. V dropped 6 bases and J dropped 4 bases, with 10 bases sitting between them. CDR1 DFQATT and CDR2 SNEGSKA come from the germline V gene (reference sequence). This sample is part of a study of T-cell memory formation after mild COVID-19. Study-wide results and caveats: Clones that contracted from day 15 to 85 were balanced CD4/CD8, while later expanders leaned CD4+. The authors left the SARS-CoV-2 specificity of second-wave clones peaking on day 37 unconfirmed.

V and J are TRBV20-1 and TRBJ1-3; TRBD1 is a possible D gene (5 bases). The sample comprised PBMCs or a T cell subset sorted from them (not recorded which). This receptor was identified in a man younger than 35 who had mild COVID-19 (a few samples of this study predate the infection). Cell type and time point are not known. The CDR3 is CSARARGNTIYF. CDR3 bases: TGCAGTGCCAGGGCACGCGGAAACACCATATATTTT.